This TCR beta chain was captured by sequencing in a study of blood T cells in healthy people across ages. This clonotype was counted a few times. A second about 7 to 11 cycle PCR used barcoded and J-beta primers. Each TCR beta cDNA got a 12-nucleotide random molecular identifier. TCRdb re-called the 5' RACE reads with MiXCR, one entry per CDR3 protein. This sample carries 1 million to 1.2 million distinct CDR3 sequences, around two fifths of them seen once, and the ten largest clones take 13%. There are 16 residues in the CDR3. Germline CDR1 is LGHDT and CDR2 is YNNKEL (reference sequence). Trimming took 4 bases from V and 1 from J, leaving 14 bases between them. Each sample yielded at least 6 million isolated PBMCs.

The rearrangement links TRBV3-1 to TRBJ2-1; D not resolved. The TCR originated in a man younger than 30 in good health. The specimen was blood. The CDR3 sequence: CASSPGRVRSYNEQFF. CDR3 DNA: TGTGCCAGCAGCCCGGGTCGGGTCCGTTCCTACAATGAGCAGTTCTTC.